The rows below give T cell receptor beta chains drawn from one sample of a study of blood T cell repertoires in COVID-19. Clones were sequenced by immunoSEQ multiplex PCR, and TCRdb holds only the in-frame ones, with some missing. The sample contains approximately 300,000 clones, around 89% of which appear only once. The sample taken for sequencing was peripheral blood. These receptors originate from a man younger than 45 with acute or convalescent COVID-19. CDR3s include the opening cysteine and the closing phenylalanine or tryptophan. Fields, in order: D gene, J gene, clone size, V gene, CDR3 DNA, CDR3 protein. The D gene is left open where the match is weak. Clone size is given for some rows only: seen once, a few or many times, or a class if the clone is expanded.

NA | TRBJ1-1 | NA | TRBV19 | TGTGCCAGTAGTCCCCAGGGGTTGAACACTGAAGCTTTCTTT | CASSPQGLNTEAFF
TRBD2 | TRBJ2-7 | NA | TRBV20-1 | TGCAGTGCGAGTACTAGCGGGGGGGCCGGGGAGCAGTACTTC | CSASTSGGAGEQYF
TRBD2 | TRBJ2-1 | NA | TRBV5-1 | TGCGCCAGCTCTAGGACTAGCGGGGGGGTACCCGCCTACAATGAGCAGTTCTTC | CASSRTSGGVPAYNEQFF
TRBD1 | TRBJ1-5 | NA | TRBV28 | TGTGCCAGCCTTTACAGGGGGCTCTTACAGCCCCAGCATTTT | CASLYRGLLQPQHF
TRBD2 | TRBJ2-5 | NA | TRBV2 | TGTGCCAGCAAGTTGGGCGGGGGGGCCACGGAGACCCAGTACTTC | CASKLGGGATETQYF
NA | TRBJ2-1 | NA | TRBV27 | TGTGCCAGCAGTTCGCGGTCGGGGGACAATGAGCAGTTCTTC | CASSSRSGDNEQFF
TRBD1 | TRBJ2-7 | NA | TRBV7-2 | TGTGCCAGCAGCTTAGCGACAGGGAACGAGCAGTACTTC | CASSLATGNEQYF
TRBD1 | TRBJ1-2 | NA | TRBV7-2 | TGTGCCAGCAGCTTACCTGGACAGGGACGCTATGGCTACACCTTC | CASSLPGQGRYGYTF
TRBD1 | TRBJ2-7 | NA | TRBV5-6 | TGTGCCAGCAACTCCGGGACAGCGTTATACGAGCAGTACTTC | CASNSGTALYEQYF
TRBD1 | TRBJ1-5 | NA | TRBV19 | TGTGCCAGTAGTCCAACGGGACAGGGGGCTCGGCAGCCCCAGCATTTT | CASSPTGQGARQPQHF
NA | TRBJ1-2 | once | TRBV28 | TGTGCCAGCAGGTCGGGTTCATGGAACTATGGCTACACCTTC | CASRSGSWNYGYTF
TRBD1 | TRBJ1-2 | NA | TRBV24-1 | TGTGCCACCAGTGATAGGTGGACAGGCGGTCGCTATGGCTACACCTTC | CATSDRWTGGRYGYTF
TRBD2 | TRBJ2-5 | NA | TRBV7-3 | TGTGCCAGCAGCCCCACCGTCGGACTAGGGGAGACCCAGTACTTC | CASSPTVGLGETQYF
NA | TRBJ1-1 | NA | TRBV3-1/TRBV3-2 | TGTGCCAGCAGCCAAGCCCTCGCTAGGGGGGCTTTCTTT | CASSQALARGAFF
NA | TRBJ2-7 | NA | TRBV5-6 | TGTGCCAGCAGCGCACAGGGTTTCTCCTACGAGCAGTACTTC | CASSAQGFSYEQYF
NA | TRBJ2-1 | NA | TRBV21-1 | TGTGCCAGCAACCCTTACGGGACTAGCAAAACCTACAATGAGCAGTTCTTC | CASNPYGTSKTYNEQFF
TRBD1 | TRBJ2-7 | NA | TRBV28 | TGTGCCAGCAGTCCACAGGGGACCCTCCCGGGGAATTACGAGCAGTACTTC | CASSPQGTLPGNYEQYF
TRBD1 | TRBJ1-3 | NA | TRBV7-9 | TGTGCCAGCAAGAATAAGGGGGCATTTTTAAACACCATATATTTT | CASKNKGAFLNTIYF
TRBD2 | TRBJ2-1 | NA | TRBV5-4 | TGTGCCAGCAGCTTCCGGACTAGCGGGGCGAATGAGCAGTTCTTC | CASSFRTSGANEQFF
TRBD2 | TRBJ2-7 | NA | TRBV7-9 | TGTGCCAGCAGCTTAGAATACAGCGGGGATTACGAGCAGTACTTC | CASSLEYSGDYEQYF
TRBD2 | TRBJ2-7 | NA | TRBV5-1 | TGCGCCAGCAGCTTTTACACTAGCGGGGTTGGCGAGCAGTACTTC | CASSFYTSGVGEQYF
TRBD2 | TRBJ2-3 | NA | TRBV6-6 | TGTGCCAGCACCAAAGCGGGGGCTAGGGCAGATACGCAGTATTTT | CASTKAGARADTQYF
TRBD2 | TRBJ2-5 | NA | TRBV4-1 | TGCGCCAGCAGCCAAGGCGGGGGGCCGCGGGAGACCCAGTACTTC | CASSQGGGPRETQYF
TRBD1 | TRBJ1-1 | many | TRBV3-1/TRBV3-2 | TGTGCCAGCAGCCCCACAGGGGGCAGGGGCACTGAAGCTTTCTTT | CASSPTGGRGTEAFF
NA | TRBJ2-6 | NA | TRBV5-1 | TGCGCCAGCAGCTTGGGACAGTCGAGAGCTGAGGCCAACGTCCTGACTTTC | CASSLGQSRAEANVLTF
NA | TRBJ1-1 | once | TRBV5-1 | TGCGCCAGCAGCTTGAGCCAGGGCTACACTGAAGCTTTCTTT | CASSLSQGYTEAFF
NA | TRBJ1-1 | NA | TRBV5-4 | TGTGCCAGCAGCCCTCGCGGGGCCATGAACACTGAAGCTTTCTTT | CASSPRGAMNTEAFF
NA | TRBJ1-1 | NA | TRBV6-5 | TGTGCCAGCAGTTACTCGATACTACTTGCGAACACTGAAGCTTTCTTT | CASSYSILLANTEAFF
TRBD1 | TRBJ1-5 | few | TRBV28 | TGTGCCAGCAGTGGGAAGGGGTGGAGGGGGCGAGGCAATCAGCCCCAGCATTTT | CASSGKGWRGRGNQPQHF
TRBD2 | TRBJ2-1 | NA | TRBV7-9 | TGTGCCAGCAGCTTAGGCCCGGGACTAGCGTCCAATGAGCAGTTCTTC | CASSLGPGLASNEQFF
TRBD1 | TRBJ1-5 | NA | TRBV7-9 | TGTGCCAGCAGCTTAGGGACAGGAAAGCTTAATCAGCCCCAGCATTTT | CASSLGTGKLNQPQHF
TRBD2 | TRBJ2-1 | NA | TRBV11-2 | TGTGCCAGCAGCTTAAGCGCGGGAGGGAGTGAGCAGTTCTTC | CASSLSAGGSEQFF
NA | TRBJ1-5 | NA | TRBV5-6 | TGTGCCAGCAGCTTGTACTCAGGGCAAACAAATCAGCCCCAGCATTTT | CASSLYSGQTNQPQHF
NA | TRBJ1-6 | NA | TRBV29-1 | TGCAGCGTTGGACGGGTCTATGTAGATTCACCCCTCCACTTT | CSVGRVYVDSPLHF
NA | TRBJ2-7 | NA | TRBV7-2 | TGTGCCAGCAGCCCCCCCGGAGGAGGAGGGGCCTACGAGCAGTACTTC | CASSPPGGGGAYEQYF
NA | TRBJ2-4 | NA | TRBV29-1 | TGCAGCGTTGAAGATCCCCCGGTGGGGTTAAACACGGGATTGACCAAAAACATTCAGTACTTC | CSVEDPPVGLNTGLTKNIQYF
TRBD2 | TRBJ2-3 | once | TRBV19 | TGTGCCAGTAGTTCCGGGACTAGCGGGGGGGCTTGGAATACGCAGTATTTT | CASSSGTSGGAWNTQYF
TRBD1 | TRBJ1-5 | NA | TRBV19 | TGTGCCAGTAGTATCTACCTGGGGACAGGGGACAATCAGCCCCAGCATTTT | CASSIYLGTGDNQPQHF
TRBD1 | TRBJ2-7 | NA | TRBV15 | TGTGCCACCAGCAGAGAAGCAGCAGGGGGCTCCGAGCAGTACTTC | CATSREAAGGSEQYF
NA | TRBJ2-1 | NA | TRBV5-1 | TGCGCCAGCAGCTTGGCCGGGAGCTCCTACAATGAGCAGTTCTTC | CASSLAGSSYNEQFF
NA | TRBJ2-3 | NA | TRBV7-8 | TGTGCCAGCAGCGCCCGGGATGGTTTTGTCGCAGATACGCAGTATTTT | CASSARDGFVADTQYF
NA | TRBJ2-7 | NA | TRBV27 | TGTGCCAGCAGTCCCACTAGGATCCCCTACGAGCAGTACTTC | CASSPTRIPYEQYF
TRBD2 | TRBJ2-7 | NA | TRBV2 | TGTGCCAGCCAAACGGGGAGGGGAGCGAACGAGCAGTACTTC | CASQTGRGANEQYF
NA | TRBJ2-3 | NA | TRBV2 | TGTGCCAGCAGGAGTAGCGGCTATAGCACAGATACGCAGTATTTT | CASRSSGYSTDTQYF
NA | TRBJ1-5 | NA | TRBV6-5 | TGTGCCAGCATTCTGAGGGACACGTATCAGCCCCAGCATTTT | CASILRDTYQPQHF
TRBD1 | TRBJ2-7 | NA | TRBV20-1 | TGCAGTGCTAGTTACGTCGGACAGGGTGGTTACGAGCAGTACTTC | CSASYVGQGGYEQYF
TRBD1 | TRBJ1-2 | NA | TRBV6-5 | TGTGCCAGCAGTTACTCGAACAGGGGAGGTGGCTACACCTTC | CASSYSNRGGGYTF
TRBD1 | TRBJ1-6 | NA | TRBV7-6 | TGTGCCAGCAGCTTCCGACACAGGGGGTTCGGGTCACCCCTCCACTTT | CASSFRHRGFGSPLHF
NA | TRBJ2-7 | NA | TRBV5-6 | TGTGCCAGCAGCTTGGCAACCTACGAGCAGTACTTC | CASSLATYEQYF
TRBD2 | TRBJ2-5 | NA | TRBV5-1 | TGCGCCAGCAGCTCCACTAGCGAGGCCTTCCAAGAGACCCAGTACTTC | CASSSTSEAFQETQYF
TRBD1 | TRBJ1-3 | NA | TRBV3-1/TRBV3-2 | TGTGCCAGCAGCCAAGTTTCGGGACAGGTATACTCTGGAAACACCATATATTTT | CASSQVSGQVYSGNTIYF
NA | TRBJ1-2 | NA | TRBV20-1 | TGCAGTGCTACCGGGAACTATGGCTACACCTTC | CSATGNYGYTF
NA | TRBJ2-7 | NA | TRBV7-3 | TGTGCCAGCAGCTTGGGCAGCGGGCCAACCTACGAGCAGTACTTC | CASSLGSGPTYEQYF
TRBD1 | TRBJ1-2 | NA | TRBV2 | TGTGCCAGCCTCCCTGGGACAGCTTATGGCTACACCTTC | CASLPGTAYGYTF
NA | TRBJ1-1 | NA | TRBV6-5 | TGTGCCAGCAGCTCCACCAGGTTAGGAGCTTTCTTT | CASSSTRLGAFF